The source of this T cell receptor (beta chain) is a study of Tregs in tolerant kidney transplant recipients. At the level of the study: The nonmyeloablative bone marrow transplants came from related graft donors, with transient mixed chimerism.

This CDR3 region has 17 residues. Germline values: CDR1 MDHEN, CDR2 SYDVKM. The V end lost 2 bases, the J end lost 3 bases, and 20 bases lay between the germline ends. Repertoires were generated with immunoSEQ multiplex PCR, while TCRdb's copy carries only in-frame clones and drops some. The table includes 98,000 or so clones, nearly 90% detected once. This sequence originates from a human donor who received a combined kidney and bone marrow transplant. This chain uses TRBV28 with TRBJ2-7; D perhaps matches TRBD2 (7 bases). The input for sequencing was CD4+ T cells from blood, taken before the transplant. CDR3 nucleotides: TGTGCCAGCAGTTTAGGGGGGCGGCGGGAGCTCTTCTACGAGCAGTACTTC. Translation: CASSLGGRRELFYEQYF.